This is a list of T cell receptor beta chains from one sample in a study of T cell responses to AZD1222 COVID-19 vaccine. The table came from immunoSEQ multiplex PCR; TCRdb's copy has only in-frame clones and leaves some out. Found here are 120,000 or so clones, approximately 90% of them singletons; the top ten hold around 8%. The specimen comprised peripheral blood, sampled 28 days after the second AZD1222 dose. These receptors originate from an adult who received the AZD1222 COVID-19 vaccine. Both conserved end residues are part of each CDR3. D genes are given only for firm matches. Size is omitted from some rows. Given values are once, few, many or a class for expanded clones.

v_call	d_call	clone_size	j_call	cdr3_aa	cdr3_nt
TRBV18	TRBD1	.	TRBJ1-1	CASSPEGGRVNTEAFF	TGTGCCAGCTCACCCGAAGGGGGCCGTGTGAACACTGAAGCTTTCTTT
TRBV4-2	TRBD2	.	TRBJ2-3	CASSQEGLAGATSTDTQYF	TGTGCCAGCAGCCAAGAAGGGCTAGCGGGGGCCACTAGCACAGATACGCAGTATTTT
TRBV6-4	.	.	TRBJ1-1	CASRSTRWYTEAFF	TGTGCCAGCAGGTCCACTAGGTGGTACACTGAAGCTTTCTTT
TRBV2	.	.	TRBJ2-1	CASSGFPRDHEQFF	TGTGCCAGCAGTGGCTTTCCCCGGGACCATGAGCAGTTCTTC
TRBV6-2/TRBV6-3	TRBD1	few	TRBJ2-5	CASSYWIGQGETQYF	TGTGCCAGCAGCTATTGGATCGGACAGGGGGAGACCCAGTACTTC
TRBV6-1	.	.	TRBJ1-4	CASSEDPRWANEKLFF	TGTGCCAGCAGTGAAGATCCGAGGTGGGCTAATGAAAAACTGTTTTTT
TRBV27	TRBD2	.	TRBJ2-7	CASSLGGRYAYEQYF	TGTGCCAGCAGTTTGGGAGGGAGGTACGCCTACGAGCAGTACTTC
TRBV5-1	.	.	TRBJ2-1	CASSLERVEQFF	TGCGCCAGCAGCTTGGAGCGAGTAGAGCAGTTCTTC
TRBV3-1/TRBV3-2	.	.	TRBJ1-1	CASSRLENQAFF	TGTGCCAGCAGCCGTCTCGAAAACCAAGCTTTCTTT
TRBV28	.	.	TRBJ1-1	CASSSPDRVNTEAFF	TGTGCCAGCAGTTCTCCGGACAGAGTGAACACTGAAGCTTTCTTT
TRBV15	.	.	TRBJ2-7	CATSRDQGDYEQYF	TGTGCCACCAGCAGAGATCAGGGTGATTACGAGCAGTACTTC
TRBV5-1	TRBD1	.	TRBJ1-4	CASSSGGGEKLFF	TGCGCCAGCAGCTCAGGGGGCGGTGAAAAACTGTTTTTT
TRBV7-2	.	.	TRBJ1-5	CASSLDGASGQPQHF	TGTGCCAGCAGCCTGGACGGGGCCTCGGGGCAGCCCCAGCATTTT
TRBV10-2	TRBD1	.	TRBJ1-4	CASRGGTATNEKLFF	TGCGCCAGCAGGGGAGGGACAGCAACTAATGAAAAACTGTTTTTT
TRBV6-5	.	.	TRBJ1-1	CASSSNGNTEAFF	TGTGCCAGCAGCTCCAACGGGAACACTGAAGCTTTCTTT
TRBV28	.	few	TRBJ1-5	CASSRTGWNQPQHF	TGTGCCAGCAGTCGAACAGGGTGGAATCAGCCCCAGCATTTT
TRBV18	TRBD1	.	TRBJ2-5	CASSPGTGDGETQYF	TGTGCCAGCTCACCAGGGACAGGGGATGGCGAGACCCAGTACTTC
TRBV28	.	.	TRBJ1-2	CASSFAQVDYGYTF	TGTGCCAGCAGTTTCGCCCAGGTGGACTATGGCTACACCTTC
TRBV7-9	.	few	TRBJ1-1	CASTLIRSEAFF	TGTGCCAGCACCCTAATCAGATCTGAAGCTTTCTTT
TRBV5-4	TRBD2	.	TRBJ2-3	CASSFHLAGTSTDTQYF	TGTGCCAGCAGCTTCCATCTAGCGGGAACTAGCACAGATACGCAGTATTTT
TRBV28	.	.	TRBJ2-5	CASRLGAHQETQYF	TGTGCCAGCAGGCTCGGGGCCCACCAAGAGACCCAGTACTTC
TRBV18	.	.	TRBJ1-5	CASSPDPPRGNQPQHF	TGTGCCAGCTCACCAGACCCCCCCCGTGGCAATCAGCCCCAGCATTTT
TRBV5-1	.	.	TRBJ2-5	CASSLDVRQETQYF	TGCGCCAGCAGTTTAGACGTTCGCCAAGAGACCCAGTACTTC
TRBV6-4	.	.	TRBJ1-2	CASSGSGGRWSYTF	TGTGCCAGCAGTGGGAGTGGGGGGCGGTGGAGCTACACCTTC
TRBV19	.	.	TRBJ2-2	CASSIDGGSDTGELFF	TGTGCCAGTAGTATAGATGGGGGGTCGGACACCGGGGAGCTGTTTTTT
TRBV27	TRBD1	.	TRBJ2-7	CASTRGIAYEQYF	TGTGCCAGCACCAGGGGGATCGCCTACGAGCAGTACTTC
TRBV6-5	.	.	TRBJ2-2	CASEDSGTGELFF	TGTGCCAGCGAAGACTCGGGCACCGGGGAGCTGTTTTTT
TRBV18	.	.	TRBJ1-2	CASSGQPHYGYTF	TGTGCCAGCTCCGGACAGCCGCATTATGGCTACACCTTC
TRBV19	.	.	TRBJ2-7	CASSYYRSDEQYF	TGTGCCAGTAGTTACTACAGGAGCGACGAGCAGTACTTC
TRBV14	.	.	TRBJ1-4	CASSQVLQGEYNEKLFF	TGTGCCAGCAGCCAAGTGTTGCAGGGAGAATATAATGAAAAACTGTTTTTT
TRBV6-4	TRBD1	.	TRBJ1-2	CASSRTGDYGYTF	TGTGCCAGCAGTCGGACAGGGGATTATGGCTACACCTTC
TRBV2	.	.	TRBJ2-2	CASRDIANTGELFF	TGTGCCAGCAGGGACATCGCGAACACCGGGGAGCTGTTTTTT
TRBV5-1	.	.	TRBJ1-2	CASSGSNYGYTF	TGCGCCAGCAGCGGGAGTAACTATGGCTACACCTTC
TRBV5-6	.	.	TRBJ2-7	CASSLAGPIYEQYF	TGTGCCAGCAGCTTGGCGGGTCCTATCTACGAGCAGTACTTC
TRBV5-4	TRBD2	.	TRBJ2-7	CASSLAGGFEQYF	TGTGCCAGCAGCTTAGCCGGGGGGTTTGAGCAGTACTTC
TRBV10-3	TRBD2	.	TRBJ2-1	CAISDPGLASGRRDEQFF	TGTGCCATCAGTGACCCTGGGCTGGCTAGCGGGAGGAGGGATGAGCAGTTCTTC
TRBV5-1	.	many	TRBJ1-1	CASSLDLGATEAFF	TGCGCCAGCAGCTTGGACTTAGGGGCCACTGAAGCTTTCTTT
TRBV28	TRBD1	.	TRBJ2-4	CASSDTPGQGKNIQYF	TGTGCCAGCAGCGATACACCAGGACAGGGAAAAAACATTCAGTACTTC
TRBV3-1/TRBV3-2	TRBD2	.	TRBJ2-1	CASSHLAGIGNEQFF	TGTGCCAGCAGCCATTTAGCGGGGATTGGCAATGAGCAGTTCTTC
TRBV10-3	.	.	TRBJ1-3	CAISESTTGNTIYF	TGTGCCATCAGTGAGTCGACAACTGGAAACACCATATATTTT
TRBV5-1	.	.	TRBJ2-2	CASSRDLNTGELFF	TGCGCCAGCAGCCGGGACCTTAACACCGGGGAGCTGTTTTTT
TRBV2	.	.	TRBJ2-7	CASSVTVLRGHEQYF	TGTGCCAGCAGTGTCACGGTCCTTAGGGGCCACGAGCAGTACTTC
TRBV28	.	.	TRBJ1-1	CASKALDTEAFF	TGTGCCAGCAAGGCACTGGACACTGAAGCTTTCTTT